These T cell receptor beta chains were read from a single sample in a study of neurological immune-mediated disorders. In TCRdb, the 5' RACE reads were re-called with MiXCR into one record per CDR3 protein. The table includes tens of thousands of distinct CDR3 sequences, 2% to 3% detected once. The specimen sequenced was PBMCs. The receptors come from a man aged 50 or older with multiple sclerosis. CDR3s leave out the opening cysteine and the closing phenylalanine or tryptophan. Each record gives: J gene, V gene, CDR3 protein.

TRBJ1-1 | TRBV18 | ASSPDPGGNTEAF
TRBJ2-5 | TRBV5-1 | ASSTRDSGETQY
TRBJ1-2 | TRBV5-1 | ASSTGQIAYGYT
TRBJ2-5 | TRBV24-1 | ATKANQETQY
TRBJ2-3 | TRBV5-1 | ASSWDRSTDTQY
TRBJ2-7 | TRBV7-8 | ASSSQVWGESYEQY
TRBJ1-5 | TRBV4-3 | ASSQGLGGFQPQH
TRBJ2-2 | TRBV7-2 | ASSLLLAGTGELF
TRBJ1-5 | TRBV12-3/TRBV12-4 | ASSLNPLLRRSNQHQH
TRBJ2-3 | TRBV29-1 | SVDPSGTDTQY
TRBJ2-3 | TRBV4-3 | ASSQDASGVSNQY
TRBJ2-3 | TRBV30 | AWSVASGGTDTQY
TRBJ1-5 | TRBV5-1 | ASSLVAGFNQPQH
TRBJ1-4 | TRBV18 | ASSPRSVNEKLF
TRBJ2-5 | TRBV4-1 | ASSQEGRETQY
TRBJ2-4 | TRBV6-6 | ASSEAGGGDIQY
TRBJ2-7 | TRBV7-9 | ASSLKTSGVYEQY
TRBJ2-2 | TRBV20-1 | SAREEVTGSTGELF
TRBJ1-5 | TRBV18 | ASSRSRWENSNQPQH
TRBJ2-5 | TRBV20-1 | SAGPPGQETQY
TRBJ1-4 | TRBV3-1 | ASSLWTVENEKLF
TRBJ1-5 | TRBV20-1 | SAIQQGRDNQPQH
TRBJ1-2 | TRBV12-5 | ASGLPTFESPTNYGYT
TRBJ1-1 | TRBV7-9 | ASSLAGGAGTEAF
TRBJ2-5 | TRBV15 | ATSSLRGTRETQY
TRBJ1-3 | TRBV28 | ASSLILGEASGNTIY
TRBJ2-1 | TRBV5-1 | ASSLPGGGPNNEQF
TRBJ2-1 | TRBV30 | AWRTTTYNEQF
TRBJ2-7 | TRBV12-3/TRBV12-4 | ASSYRGAQY
TRBJ2-1 | TRBV7-6 | ASSLAGSGVYNEQF
TRBJ1-5 | TRBV20-1 | SAQAVGGPNQPQH
TRBJ1-4 | TRBV20-1 | SAKTGGKEKLF
TRBJ1-1 | TRBV25-1 | ASSRGGLAGAF
TRBJ1-5 | TRBV5-1 | ASSPQPGRDNQPQH
TRBJ2-4 | TRBV19 | ASSMGQSLAKNIQY
TRBJ1-2 | TRBV5-1 | ASSLGRDYGYT
TRBJ2-3 | TRBV6-2/TRBV6-3 | ASSYSKGASTDTQY
TRBJ2-2 | TRBV5-1 | ASRSGTGLGGPNTGELF
TRBJ2-7 | TRBV5-1 | ASSRDYYEQY
TRBJ2-3 | TRBV15 | ATWGPSTDTQY
TRBJ2-7 | TRBV20-1 | SASRGLAGSYEQY
TRBJ2-1 | TRBV7-6 | ASSLGGGRYNEQF
TRBJ1-5 | TRBV2 | ASKKDNQPQH
TRBJ2-7 | TRBV3-1 | ASSHSVGPPGEQY
TRBJ2-3 | TRBV5-6 | ASSFPGQGTDTQY
TRBJ2-1 | TRBV12-3/TRBV12-4 | ASSSLAGLVDEQF
TRBJ2-5 | TRBV6-2/TRBV6-3 | ASRQGTGGVETQY
TRBJ2-3 | TRBV7-8 | ASSLVDVADTQY
TRBJ1-5 | TRBV3-1 | ASSLGIYSNQPQH
TRBJ2-1 | TRBV19 | ASSILRTGRNEQF
TRBJ1-2 | TRBV9 | ASSHSGTERIYGYT
TRBJ2-5 | TRBV19 | ASSNSETQY
TRBJ2-3 | TRBV10-3 | AISRTGPTDTQY
TRBJ1-5 | TRBV20-1 | SARVGSSVSNQPQH
TRBJ2-2 | TRBV7-9 | ASSLGWGGTGELF
TRBJ2-7 | TRBV12-3/TRBV12-4 | ASSKHGTAYEQY
TRBJ1-4 | TRBV7-2 | ASSPTGRPNEKLF
TRBJ2-3 | TRBV7-6 | ASSLDKGVDTQY
TRBJ1-1 | TRBV20-1 | SAPGLNTEAF